This TCR beta chain was recovered during a study of T cell responses to AZD1222 COVID-19 vaccine. Per germline, CDR1 LNHDA and CDR2 SQIVND (reference sequence). The CDR3 runs to 13 residues. V gave up 7 bases and J gave up 3 bases; unmatched junction bases: 5. Profiled with immunoSEQ multiplex PCR; TCRdb holds only in-frame clones, not every one. The sample contains roughly 150,000 clones, roughly 88% of which appear only once. The specimen comprised peripheral blood, sampled 28 days after the second AZD1222 dose. The chain couples TRBV19 to TRBJ1-2; 7 nucleotides match TRBD1. This receptor was taken from an adult who received the AZD1222 COVID-19 vaccine. The CDR3 sequence is CASTAGQYYGYTF. CDR3 in DNA: TGTGCCAGTACCGCGGGACAGTACTATGGCTACACCTTC.